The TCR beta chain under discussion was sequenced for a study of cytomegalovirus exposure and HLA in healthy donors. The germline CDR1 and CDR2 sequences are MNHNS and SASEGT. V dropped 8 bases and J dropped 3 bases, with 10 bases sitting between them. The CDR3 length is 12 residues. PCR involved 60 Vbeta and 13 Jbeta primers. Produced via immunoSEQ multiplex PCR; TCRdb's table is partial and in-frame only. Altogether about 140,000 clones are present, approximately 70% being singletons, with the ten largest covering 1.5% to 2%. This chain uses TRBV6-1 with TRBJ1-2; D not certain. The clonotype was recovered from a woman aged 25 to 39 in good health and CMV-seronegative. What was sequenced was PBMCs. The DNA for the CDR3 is TGTGCCAGCGGCACGGGGTACTATGGCTACACCTTC. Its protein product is CASGTGYYGYTF.